These 23 T cell receptor beta chains were all obtained from the same sample, sequenced in a study of identical twins' blood T cells. TCRdb reprocessed the 5' RACE reads via MiXCR and lists one record per CDR3 protein. The top ten hold about 6% of the sample, which has a few hundred thousand distinct CDR3 sequences, roughly 30% seen once. Specimen: PBMCs. These receptors were collected from a woman aged 18 to 55 in good health.

This chain connects TRBV3-1 to TRBJ2-3, with 11 bases lining up with TRBD2. The CDR3 consists of 16 residues. J lost 2 bases, V lost 3 bases, and 4 bases had no gene match. Germline V CDR1 and CDR2: LGHDT, YNNKEL (reference sequence). CDR3 in amino acids: CASSQGLADYTDTQYF. The CDR3, as DNA: TGTGCCAGCAGCCAGGGACTAGCGGATTACACAGATACGCAGTATTTT.

The rearrangement links TRBV10-2 to TRBJ1-5; D is unresolved. The germline V gene encodes CDR1 WSHSY and CDR2 SAAADI. V shed 3 bases and J shed 7 bases, with 13 bases lying between them. The CDR3 contains 14 residues. For the CDR3, the DNA is TGCGCCAGCAGTGATTCGCGTCTTGGGCAGCCCCAGCATTTT. As protein: CASSDSRLGQPQHF.

CDR3 DNA sequence: TGCGCCAGCAGCTTCGGACTAGCGGGAGTGGTGGCCAAAAACATTCAGTACTTC. Its translation is CASSFGLAGVVAKNIQYF. V usage is TRBV5-1 and J usage is TRBJ2-4, with 13 positions matching TRBD2. The germline gives CDR1 SGHRS, CDR2 YFSETQ. The V and J ends lost 2 bases and 1 base, in that order; junction bases with no gene match: 6. The CDR3 runs to 18 residues.

V gene TRBV24-1 combines with J gene TRBJ2-4; D ambiguous. Germline V gene data show CDR1 as KGHDR and CDR2 as SFDVKD. The CDR3 loop spans 12 amino acids. V lost 9 bases and J lost 11, with 16 bases in between. The CDR3 reads CATPVGGCLQYF. The CDR3 region has the DNA TGTGCCACCCCCGTAGGTGGTTGCCTTCAGTACTTC.

This clonotype was observed many times. The gene calls are TRBV5-1 and TRBJ2-1, with TRBD2 matching over 10 bases. Per the germline V gene, CDR1 is SGHRS and CDR2 is YFSETQ. V shed 4 bases and J 4 bases; nucleotides not matched to a gene: 5. The CDR3 loop spans 15 amino acids. In nucleotides, the CDR3 is TGCGCCAGCAGCCCGGCTAGCGGGAGTTACAATGAGCAGTTCTTC. It encodes CASSPASGSYNEQFF.

This clonotype came up a few times. V gene TRBV6-5 combines with J gene TRBJ1-1, with D tentatively TRBD1 (5 bases). Trimming left V 6 bases short and J 4 bases short, with 15 bases between. The CDR3 runs 14 residues. Germline V lookup: CDR1 MNHEY, CDR2 SVGAGI. CDR3 sequence: CASRDAGRITEAFF. In DNA, the CDR3 is TGTGCCAGCAGGGATGCAGGGCGGATCACTGAAGCTTTCTTT.

Worth noting for this clonotype: This clone may be a read error of a much larger clone one base away. This rearrangement joins TRBV30 to TRBJ1-2; D is unclear. The CDR3 runs 14 residues. With 2 bases removed from V and 8 bases from J, the gap between germline ends came to 18 bases. Looked up from germline, CDR1 is GTSNPN and CDR2 is SVGIG (reference sequence). Written as DNA, the CDR3 is TGTGCCTGGAGTCTGACCGGGGTTCAGAGGGGCTACACCTTC. It translates to CAWSLTGVQRGYTF.

This chain uses TRBV15 with TRBJ2-1; 10 bases are shared with TRBD2. Germline CDR1 LNHNV, CDR2 YYDKDF (reference sequence). Trimming at V came to 6 bases and at J to 7 bases, leaving 9 bases not matched to a gene. The CDR3 has 15 amino acids. The DNA for the CDR3 is TGTGCCACCAGAGTGCAACTAGCGGGACGGAATGAGCAGTTCTTC. Translation gives CATRVQLAGRNEQFF. The full variable domain, with the rest looked up from reference TRBV15 and TRBJ2-1, is DAMVIQNPRYQVTQFGKPVTLSCSQTLNHNVMYWYQQKSSQAPKLLFHYYDKDFNNEADTPDNFQSRRPNTSFCFLDIRSPGLGDTAMYLCATRVQLAGRNEQFFGPGTRLTVL.

This clonotype has more than one count but fewer than ten. The chain employs TRBV20-1 and TRBJ1-5; D is ambiguous. The CDR3 runs 14 residues. CDR1 is DFQATT, CDR2 SNEGSKA, per germline (reference sequence). Trimming shortened V by 3 bases and J by 4 bases, and 13 bases separated the two germline ends. The CDR3 loop is CSASPGVRNQPQHF. CDR3 DNA: TGCAGTGCTAGCCCCGGGGTTCGAAATCAGCCCCAGCATTTT.

The V gene is TRBV7-8, the J gene TRBJ1-1; perhaps TRBD1 as D (6 bases). Germline V gene sequence: CDR1 SGHVS, CDR2 FQNEAQ. This CDR3 is 14 amino acids long. V lost 3 bases and J lost 5, with 13 bases in between. This chain's CDR3 is CASSFPTGQTEAFF. CDR3 sequence (DNA): TGTGCCAGCAGCTTCCCTACAGGGCAGACTGAAGCTTTCTTT.

This chain uses TRBV20-1 with TRBJ2-5; the match to TRBD2 covers 11 bases. Germline CDR1 DFQATT, CDR2 SNEGSKA (reference sequence). The V segment lost 3 bases and the J segment 3 bases; nucleotides outside the gene matches: 9. This CDR3 has 16 amino acids. CDR3: CSARIAGGFSKETQYF. CDR3 DNA: TGCAGTGCTAGGATAGCGGGGGGGTTTTCAAAAGAGACCCAGTACTTC.

The chain links TRBV7-2 to TRBJ1-6; D uncertain. The CDR3 spans 14 residues. Germline CDR1 and CDR2: SGHTA and FQGNSA. V lost 2 bases to trimming and J lost 14 bases, with 16 bases between them. CDR3 in amino acids: CASSLFQRGRALHF. The CDR3 DNA sequence: TGTGCCAGCAGCTTATTCCAGCGGGGTAGGGCCCTCCACTTT.

V is TRBV29-1 and J is TRBJ1-1, with D maybe TRBD1 (6 bases). With 6 bases removed from V and 2 bases from J, the gap between germline ends came to 13 bases. The CDR3 length is 13 residues. Germline V gene data show CDR1 as SQVTM and CDR2 as ANQGSEA. The CDR3 sequence is CSVRRTVNTEAFF. The CDR3 DNA reads TGCAGCGTGAGGAGGACAGTTAACACTGAAGCTTTCTTT. Drawing the rest from reference TRBV29-1 and TRBJ1-1, the complete variable domain is SAVISQKPSRDICQRGTSLTIQCQVDSQVTMMFWYRQQPGQSLTLIATANQGSEATYESGFVIDKFPISRPNLTFSTLTVSNMSPEDSSIYLCSVRRTVNTEAFFGQGTRLTVV.

The chain couples TRBV7-9 to TRBJ1-5, with D hard to call. Trimming removed 1 base at V and 4 bases at J, with 11 bases between. Germline CDR1 and CDR2: SEHNR and FQNEAQ (reference sequence). This CDR3 is 15 amino acids long. CDR3 loop: CASSLEGSLNQPQHF. The CDR3, as DNA: TGTGCCAGCAGCTTAGAGGGCAGCCTAAATCAGCCCCAGCATTTT.

A remark on this clonotype: Since a much larger clone is just one base distant, this may be a read error. The CDR3 protein is CASSYTALGNTIYF. For the CDR3, the DNA is TGTGCCAGCAGCTACACAGCCCTAGGAAACACCATATATTTT. The chain uses TRBV11-3 and TRBJ1-3; D not certain. V was cut by 4 bases and J by 4 bases, with 11 bases left in between. The CDR3 totals 14 residues. The germline CDR1 and CDR2 sequences are SGHNT and YENEEA.

The chain couples TRBV5-8 to TRBJ2-1; the D gene is possibly TRBD1 (5 bases). The V end was cut by 1 base, the J end by 3 bases, with 8 bases between. The CDR3 has 14 amino acids. Germline CDR1 is SGHTS and CDR2 is YDEGEE. The CDR3 DNA sequence: TGTGCCAGCAGCTTGCGGACATTCTACAATGAGCAGTTCTTC. This sequence encodes CASSLRTFYNEQFF.

The V gene is TRBV5-6, the J gene TRBJ2-5, with D perhaps matching TRBD1 or TRBD2 (5 bases each). The V gene lost 7 bases and the J gene lost 2 bases, with 21 bases spanning the gap. CDR1 is SGHDT and CDR2 is YYEEEE in the germline V gene. CDR3 size: 16 residues. CDR3 DNA: TGTGCCAGCTATGGGGGTTGGCTGGGACCTCAAGAGACCCAGTACTTC. It is translated as CASYGGWLGPQETQYF.

The chain recombines TRBV5-1 with TRBJ1-2; D remains ambiguous. The V end was cut by 4 bases, the J end by 6 bases, with 19 bases between. This CDR3 region has 15 residues. CDR1 and CDR2 (germline): SGHRS, YFSETQ. CDR3 coding DNA: TGCGCCAGCAGCCCTTTTTCCAGCTTGTACGATGGCTACACCTTC. It yields the protein CASSPFSSLYDGYTF.

This clonotype showed up many times. This chain uses TRBV6-5 with TRBJ2-3, with 9 bases fitting TRBD2. CDR3 length: 16 amino acids. V shed 6 bases, J shed 6 bases, and the junction held 13 bases outside the gene matches. CDR1 MNHEY and CDR2 SVGAGI come from the germline V gene. CDR3 sequence (DNA): TGTGCCAGCAGCCAACTAGCGGGTTCACCCCGCGATACGCAGTATTTT. Translating it yields CASSQLAGSPRDTQYF.

The gene calls are TRBV12-3 or TRBV12-4 and TRBJ1-2, with TRBD1 as a possible D gene (5 bases). The V end lost 3 bases, the J end lost 7 bases, and 9 bases lay between the germline ends. This CDR3 comprises 12 residues. CDR3 in amino acids: CASSFWGSGYTF. CDR3 DNA sequence: TGTGCCAGCAGTTTTTGGGGGTCTGGCTACACCTTC.

This clonotype was seen a handful of times. V and J are TRBV20-1 and TRBJ1-2; perhaps TRBD1 as D (6 bases). The CDR3 contains 12 residues. The V end was cut by 3 bases, the J end by 8 bases, with 13 bases between. Germline values: CDR1 DFQATT, CDR2 SNEGSKA (reference sequence). The CDR3: CSASMGGPGYTF. CDR3 bases: TGCAGTGCTAGTATGGGGGGGCCCGGCTACACCTTC.

The rearrangement links TRBV29-1 to TRBJ1-2; possibly TRBD1 for D (6 bases). The ends were cut back, 8 bases at V and 0 bases at J, with 10 bases in the middle. The germline V gene encodes CDR1 SQVTM and CDR2 ANQGSEA. This CDR3 comprises 12 residues. The DNA for the CDR3 is TGCAGCACTGGGGACACTAACTATGGCTACACCTTC. Protein product: CSTGDTNYGYTF.

This rearrangement joins TRBV6-1 to TRBJ1-6, with D hard to call. This CDR3 is 17 amino acids long. The V end lost 1 base, the J end lost 0 bases, and 10 bases lay between the germline ends. Germline CDR1 MNHNS, CDR2 SASEGT. Here the CDR3 DNA reads TGTGCCAGCAGTGAAGTAGCCGGGTTCTCCTATAATTCACCCCTCCACTTT. It specifies CASSEVAGFSYNSPLHF.